This is a list of T cell receptor beta chains from one sample in a study of blood T cell repertoires in COVID-19. Only in-frame clones appear in the TCRdb table, and some are missing; sequencing was by immunoSEQ multiplex PCR. Among 25,000 to 30,000 clones, approximately 84% were seen once, and the ten largest hold roughly 43%. The sequencing input was peripheral blood. These receptors were obtained from a woman aged 80 or over with acute or convalescent COVID-19. The CDR3 runs from the conserved cysteine through the conserved F or W. The D gene is left open where the match is weak. Rows may omit the clone size; those that give it use once, few, many or a size class.

d_call	clone_size	v_call	j_call	cdr3_nt	cdr3_aa
TRBD1	.	TRBV19	TRBJ2-7	TGTGCCAGTAGTATAGTTTCCAGGGGGCTCTACGAGCAGTACTTC	CASSIVSRGLYEQYF
.	.	TRBV30	TRBJ1-5	TGTGCCTGGAACCCGGCAGGGGATCAGCCCCAGCATTTT	CAWNPAGDQPQHF
TRBD1	.	TRBV7-9	TRBJ2-1	TGTGCCAGCAGCTTAGCAGGGGGCGACTTGGTTGAGCAGTTCTTC	CASSLAGGDLVEQFF
.	few	TRBV2	TRBJ1-1	TGTGCCAGCGACAGGTCTCGGGCTGAAGCTTTCTTT	CASDRSRAEAFF
.	once	TRBV28	TRBJ2-6	TGTGCCAGCAGTTTATCTTCGGGACTGTCTGGGGCCAACGTCCTGACTTTC	CASSLSSGLSGANVLTF
.	few	TRBV6-1	TRBJ1-4	TGTGCCAGCAGTGAAAGCAATTGGGGCTACTCATCGGAAAAACTGTTTTTT	CASSESNWGYSSEKLFF
.	.	TRBV29-1	TRBJ1-2	TGCAGCGCTAAACATAACTATGGCTACACCTTC	CSAKHNYGYTF
TRBD1	.	TRBV24-1	TRBJ2-1	TGTGCCACCAGTGTGGGGGACAGGGGCAGGGGTGGCTCCTACAATGAGCAGTTCTTC	CATSVGDRGRGGSYNEQFF
.	.	TRBV24-1	TRBJ1-2	TGTGCCACCAGTGATACCAGACAGTCCGGCTACACCTTC	CATSDTRQSGYTF
TRBD2	.	TRBV5-4	TRBJ2-3	TGTGCCAGCAGTTACCTTCAGCGGGAGATAGAAGCAGATACGCAGTATTTT	CASSYLQREIEADTQYF
.	.	TRBV5-1	TRBJ2-7	TGCGCCAGCAGCTTGGGTCAGGGGGGATACGAGCAGTACTTC	CASSLGQGGYEQYF
.	.	TRBV2	TRBJ1-2	TGTGCCAGCAGTGAATCTCTCTTAGCTAACTATGGCTACACCTTC	CASSESLLANYGYTF
.	.	TRBV23-1	TRBJ1-2	TGCGCCAGCATCAGGCAGGGGAATCTCTATGGCTACACCTTC	CASIRQGNLYGYTF
.	.	TRBV15	TRBJ2-5	TGTGCCACCAGCAGAGCAGTGGTCGGGCAAGAGACCCAGTACTTC	CATSRAVVGQETQYF
TRBD1	.	TRBV27	TRBJ1-6	TGTGCCAGCAGTCTCGGGACAGCTTATAATTCACCCCTCCACTTT	CASSLGTAYNSPLHF
TRBD2	.	TRBV6-5	TRBJ2-3	TGTGCCAGCAGTTACAGACTAGCGGGAGGGAGTGATACGCAGTATTTT	CASSYRLAGGSDTQYF
.	once	TRBV7-9	TRBJ2-4	TGTGCCAGCAGCTTTTCAGGTCCCTTAGCCAAAAACATTCAGTACTTC	CASSFSGPLAKNIQYF
.	.	TRBV28	TRBJ1-2	TGTGCCAGCAGTTTAGCCCTACCGGGAAAAGCTAACTATGGCTACACCTTC	CASSLALPGKANYGYTF
.	.	TRBV5-1	TRBJ2-3	TGCGCCAGCAGCGTCCTCCCGGGGGCAGATACGCAGTATTTT	CASSVLPGADTQYF
.	.	TRBV29-1	TRBJ1-2	TGCAGCGTTGGTTTGGGGCCGCCTAACTATGGCTACACCTTC	CSVGLGPPNYGYTF
.	.	TRBV9	TRBJ2-1	TGTGCCAGCAGTCAGGATTACAATGAGCAGTTCTTC	CASSQDYNEQFF
.	once	TRBV19	TRBJ2-5	TGTGCCAGTAGTATAGGGCGGGGGCCCGGCCAAGAGACCCAGTACTTC	CASSIGRGPGQETQYF
.	.	TRBV2	TRBJ1-1	TGTGCCAGCTTTCAGGGCAGCCGGAAGACTGAAGCTTTCTTT	CASFQGSRKTEAFF
.	.	TRBV10-1	TRBJ1-5	TGCGCCAGCAGTCAGGGGCTCAATCAGCCCCAGCATTTT	CASSQGLNQPQHF
TRBD2	once	TRBV2	TRBJ2-2	TGTGCCAGCAGTGCGACTAGCGGGGGGTCCACCGGGGAGCTGTTTTTT	CASSATSGGSTGELFF
.	.	TRBV9	TRBJ2-7	TGTGCCAGCAGCCCGGTCGGTAGCTCCTACGAGCAGTACTTC	CASSPVGSSYEQYF
TRBD1	.	TRBV5-1	TRBJ1-3	TGCGCCAGCAGCGGGAGACAGGGGATATCTGGAAACACCATATATTTT	CASSGRQGISGNTIYF
TRBD1	.	TRBV24-1	TRBJ2-3	TGTGCCACCAGTGATCAGGACAGGGCCTATACGCAGTATTTT	CATSDQDRAYTQYF
.	.	TRBV29-1	TRBJ2-7	TGCAGCGCCGCGACTGTTTCCTACGAGCAGTACTTC	CSAATVSYEQYF
.	few	TRBV13	TRBJ2-1	TGTGCCAGCAGCTTGTCTTGGTCTGGGGGGAACAATGAGCAGTTCTTC	CASSLSWSGGNNEQFF